One sample yielded the 27 T cell receptor beta chains listed below, sequenced in a study of blood T cell repertoires in COVID-19. Profiled with immunoSEQ multiplex PCR; TCRdb holds only in-frame clones, not every one. Of 350,000 or so clones in the sample, about nine tenths were seen once. The sample taken for sequencing was peripheral blood. The receptors derive from a woman aged 60-70 years with COVID-19, enrolled during active disease.

The V call is TRBV5-1, the J call TRBJ1-5; TRBD1 aligns across 10 bases. With 4 bases clipped from V and 4 bases from J, the junction kept 5 bases outside the gene matches. The CDR3 spans 15 residues. The V gene's germline CDR1 is SGHRS and CDR2 YFSETQ. CDR3 amino acids: CASSGTGAPNQPQHF. The DNA of the CDR3 is TGCGCCAGCAGCGGGACAGGGGCGCCAAATCAGCCCCAGCATTTT.

As to this clone: The sample contains more than one DNA sequence encoding this CDR3. V usage is TRBV3-1 (or the pseudogene TRBV3-2) and J usage is TRBJ2-5; 10 positions agree with TRBD2. After removal of 2 bases from V and 5 bases from J, the junction contained 5 bases not matched to a gene. The CDR3 has 15 amino acids. CDR1 and CDR2 (germline): LGHDT, YNNKEL (reference sequence). DNA for the CDR3: TGTGCCAGCAGCCAAAGCGGGGGGGCTTGGGAGACCCAGTACTTC. The encoded protein is CASSQSGGAWETQYF.

This rearrangement joins TRBV4-1 to TRBJ1-5; D uncertain. This CDR3 is 17 amino acids long. CDR1 and CDR2 (germline): MGHRA, YSYEKL. The ends were cut back, 0 bases at V and 4 bases at J, with 16 bases in the middle. CDR3 nucleotides: TGCGCCAGCAGCCAAGAGGCGGGAAAACTTGGTAATCAGCCCCAGCATTTT. This codes for CASSQEAGKLGNQPQHF.

The J gene is TRBJ2-2, the V gene TRBV13; 12 bases match TRBD2. Germline V gene sequence: CDR1 PRHDT, CDR2 FYEKMQ (reference sequence). The CDR3 consists of 16 residues. Losses at the gene ends were 4 bases for V and 6 bases for J; bases not matched to a gene: 6. The CDR3 nucleotides are TGTGCCAGCAGCTATACTAGCGGGGGGATTCCCGGGGAGCTGTTTTTT. Protein sequence: CASSYTSGGIPGELFF.

This sequence joins TRBV18 and TRBJ1-1; 8 nucleotides line up with TRBD1. There are 12 residues in the CDR3. Germline loops: CDR1 KGHSH, CDR2 LQKENI. Trimming cost V 5 bases and J 11 bases; bases outside gene matches: 7. The CDR3 loop reads CASSSEDRAAFF. The DNA of the CDR3 is TGTGCCAGCTCATCGGAGGACAGGGCCGCTTTCTTT.

This chain joins TRBV7-8 and TRBJ1-4, with 9 nucleotides matching TRBD1. The V segment lost 5 bases and the J segment 6 bases; nucleotides outside the gene matches: 7. This CDR3 has 15 residues. CDR1 and CDR2 from the germline V gene are SGHVS and FQNEAQ. The DNA for the CDR3 is TGTGCCAGCAGCCCCCGGGACAGGGTTTATGAAAAACTGTTTTTT. Its translation is CASSPRDRVYEKLFF.

This chain links TRBV3-1 (or the pseudogene TRBV3-2) with TRBJ2-7; D is possibly TRBD1 (6 bases). This CDR3 contains 13 residues. The germline V and J ends were trimmed by 4 bases and 6 bases, with 13 bases remaining between them. CDR1 and CDR2 (germline): LGHDT, YNNKEL (reference sequence). In DNA form, the CDR3 reads TGTGCCAGCAGCCGCCTAATACAGGGCGAGCAGTACTTC. As protein: CASSRLIQGEQYF.

The rearrangement links TRBV6-7 to TRBJ1-1; D is perhaps TRBD1 (5 bases). TRBV6-7 is annotated as an ORF whose role is uncertain. Trimming pared 7 bases from V and 7 bases from J, leaving 7 bases between. CDR3 size: 10 residues. The CDR3 loop reads CASTGCEAFF. In DNA, the CDR3 is TGTGCCAGCACAGGGTGTGAAGCTTTCTTT.

The CDR3 coding sequence is TGTGCCAGCCGGGGACAGGGTCTTGAAAAACTGTTTTTT. Protein product: CASRGQGLEKLFF. The V and J genes are TRBV18 and TRBJ1-4; 9 nucleotides agree with TRBD1. CDR3 size: 13 residues. From germline, CDR1 is KGHSH and CDR2 LQKENI. With 8 bases clipped from V and 7 bases from J, the junction kept 5 bases outside the gene matches.

Here the CDR3 reads CASSQLAGENNEQFF. The CDR3 coding sequence is TGTGCCAGCAGCCAACTAGCGGGGGAAAACAATGAGCAGTTCTTC. The V and J genes are TRBV4-2 and TRBJ2-1; TRBD2 agrees at 10 bases. The germline V gene encodes CDR1 LGHNA and CDR2 YNFKEQ. The V gene end was trimmed by 2 bases and the J gene end by 5 bases; junction bases not matched to a gene: 3. This CDR3 region has 15 residues.

This clone has just one count. At one end the junction does not follow the germline gene, possibly because of a read error. The chain couples TRBV29-1 to TRBJ2-1, with D perhaps TRBD1 (5 bases). CDR1 and CDR2 from the germline V gene are SQVTM and ANQGSEA. The CDR3 spans 11 residues. In DNA form, the CDR3 reads TGCAGCGTTGAAGTGGGGCCCACCGACGTCTTC. It translates to CSVEVGPTDVF.

A single count supports this clone. The chain has TRBV28 and TRBJ2-1; 8 bases align to TRBD2. This CDR3 region has 17 residues. Germline V CDR1 and CDR2: MDHEN, SYDVKM. With V trimmed by 6 bases and J by 6 bases, 16 bases remained unmatched. The CDR3 region is CASRLSGGGTRLNEQFF. The CDR3 DNA reads as TGTGCCAGCAGACTATCCGGGGGCGGGACTAGGCTCAATGAGCAGTTCTTC.

The sample holds a few counts of this clone. This chain connects TRBV11-3 to TRBJ1-3; TRBD1 agrees at 9 bases. Germline CDR1 reads SGHNT; CDR2 reads YENEEA. The CDR3 is made up of 13 amino acids. V trimming: 5 bases; J trimming: 7 bases; junction bases outside the gene matches: 3. DNA for the CDR3: TGTGCCAGCAGCCCGGACAGGGGCAACACCATATATTTT. Amino acid sequence: CASSPDRGNTIYF.

J is TRBJ2-3 and V is TRBV2; 8 bases agree with TRBD2. This CDR3 comprises 16 residues. Germline V gene data show CDR1 as SNHLY and CDR2 as FYNNEI. Losses at the gene ends were 7 bases for V and 6 bases for J; bases not matched to a gene: 15. The CDR3 DNA reads as TGTGCCAGCATCATCGGGGGGGCCTTTCCTAAGGATACGCAGTATTTT. Encoded protein: CASIIGGAFPKDTQYF.

The rearrangement links TRBV7-9 to TRBJ1-3; possible D gene TRBD1, 5 bases. V was clipped by 5 bases and J by 1 base, with 12 bases between them. The CDR3 is 15 amino acids. Germline V gives CDR1 SEHNR, CDR2 FQNEAQ (reference sequence). The CDR3 here is CASSPSGGSGNTIYF. The CDR3 region has the DNA TGTGCCAGCAGCCCTAGCGGGGGGTCTGGAAACACCATATATTTT.

This clone was seen just once. V usage is TRBV6-2 or TRBV6-3 and J usage is TRBJ1-1; 8 positions match TRBD1. CDR1 is MNHEY and CDR2 is SVGEGT in the germline V gene. The length of the CDR3 is 14 residues. The V segment lost 4 bases and the J segment 8 bases; nucleotides outside the gene matches: 9. The CDR3 sequence: CASSSGQGLREAFF. The CDR3 bases are TGTGCCAGCAGTTCCGGACAGGGTCTGCGGGAAGCTTTCTTT.

This chain connects TRBV29-1 to TRBJ1-3; D possibly corresponds to TRBD1 (5 bases). This CDR3 has 13 residues. Trimming left V 0 bases short and J 11 bases short, with 14 bases between. In germline, CDR1 is SQVTM, CDR2 ANQGSEA. The CDR3 reads CSVEDLGGSSIYF. As DNA, the CDR3 is TGCAGCGTTGAAGATCTCGGGGGTTCCTCCATATATTTT. Complete variable domain (other parts from reference TRBV29-1 and TRBJ1-3): SAVISQKPSRDICQRGTSLTIQCQVDSQVTMMFWYRQQPGQSLTLIATANQGSEATYESGFVIDKFPISRPNLTFSTLTVSNMSPEDSSIYLCSVEDLGGSSIYFGEGSWLTVV.

The chain links TRBV20-1 to TRBJ2-7; 8 bases agree with TRBD2. CDR3 size: 12 residues. The ends lost 3 bases at V and 6 bases at J; junction bases unmatched: 4. CDR1 is DFQATT and CDR2 is SNEGSKA in the germline V gene (reference sequence). The CDR3, as DNA: TGCAGTGCTAGTATAGCGGGGCGCGAGCAGTACTTC. Residues: CSASIAGREQYF.

This chain connects TRBV14 to TRBJ1-6, with no clear D. This CDR3 has 14 residues. Trimming cost V 2 bases and J 3 bases, with 5 bases left between them. CDR1 is SGHDN and CDR2 is FVKESK in the germline V gene. The CDR3 loop is CASSQQFYNSPLHF. CDR3 coding DNA: TGTGCCAGCAGCCAACAGTTCTATAATTCACCCCTCCACTTT.

The J gene is TRBJ2-6, the V gene TRBV19; the match to TRBD2 covers 15 bases. The germline V gene encodes CDR1 LNHDA and CDR2 SQIVND (reference sequence). V lost 0 bases, J lost 1 base, and 4 bases stayed unmatched. This CDR3 is built from 20 residues. The CDR3 sequence: CASSIDLGLAGGSGANVLTF. The CDR3 nucleotides read TGTGCCAGTAGTATAGACCTGGGACTAGCGGGGGGATCTGGGGCCAACGTCCTGACTTTC.

This chain uses TRBV9 with TRBJ1-4, with TRBD1 identical over 10 bases. The CDR3 consists of 15 residues. The V segment lost 3 bases and the J segment 6 bases; nucleotides outside the gene matches: 5. From germline, CDR1 is SGDLS and CDR2 YYNGEE. This CDR3 reads CASSAPGTGDEKLFF. The CDR3 bases are TGTGCCAGCAGCGCCCCCGGGACAGGGGATGAAAAACTGTTTTTT.

The chain links TRBV6-5 to TRBJ2-7, with 8 bases that match TRBD1. V was pared by 9 bases and J by 1 base, with 8 bases of the junction left unmatched. The CDR3 consists of 14 residues. The germline V gene encodes CDR1 MNHEY and CDR2 SVGAGI. CDR3: CASRNRGFSYEQYF. The CDR3 coding sequence is TGTGCCAGTCGGAACAGGGGGTTTTCCTACGAGCAGTACTTC.

The gene calls are TRBV29-1 and TRBJ2-1; TRBD1 matches 9 bases. The germline gives CDR1 SQVTM, CDR2 ANQGSEA. The CDR3 totals 13 residues. V was clipped by 6 bases and J by 8 bases; unmatched bases: 8. The CDR3 loop reads CSVLGQGLDEQFF. The CDR3 coding sequence is TGCAGCGTCCTGGGACAGGGACTGGATGAGCAGTTCTTC.

The genes are TRBV30 and TRBJ1-1, with D hard to call. V lost 6 bases to trimming and J lost 4 bases, with 12 bases between them. The length of the CDR3 is 12 residues. Germline V lookup: CDR1 GTSNPN, CDR2 SVGIG (reference sequence). The chain's CDR3 is CACLPGGTEAFF. CDR3 DNA sequence: TGTGCCTGTCTTCCCGGAGGCACTGAAGCTTTCTTT.

A word on this clone: The sample has other DNA sequences that encode this CDR3 too. The rearrangement joins TRBV6-6 to TRBJ1-1; tentative D call: TRBD1 (5 bases). The CDR3 runs 13 residues. V was pared by 4 bases and J by 4 bases, with 10 bases between. Germline values: CDR1 MNHNY, CDR2 SVGAGI (reference sequence). CDR3 in amino acids: CASSLQGVTEAFF. DNA for the CDR3: TGTGCCAGCAGTTTGCAGGGTGTCACTGAAGCTTTCTTT.

CDR3: CASSSRDRGLHGYTF. CDR3 coding DNA: TGTGCCAGCAGCTCCCGGGACAGGGGGCTGCATGGCTACACCTTC. The gene calls are TRBV7-9 and TRBJ1-2; TRBD1 matches 12 bases. The CDR3 consists of 15 residues. CDR1 is SEHNR, CDR2 FQNEAQ, per germline (reference sequence). V dropped 4 bases and J dropped 6; count of bases not matched to a gene: 6. Variable domain in full (rest from reference TRBV7-9 and TRBJ1-2): DTGVSQNPRHKITKRGQNVTFRCDPISEHNRLYWYRQTLGQGPEFLTYFQNEAQLEKSRLLSDRFSAERPKGSFSTLEIQRTEQGDSAMYLCASSSRDRGLHGYTFGSGTRLTVV.

This sequence joins TRBV19 and TRBJ1-1; D gene unclear. Germline assignment: CDR1 LNHDA and CDR2 SQIVND (reference sequence). V was clipped by 9 bases and J by 1 base, with 12 bases between them. This CDR3 is 13 amino acids long. This chain's CDR3 is CASTSTGNTEAFF. The CDR3 DNA reads as TGTGCCAGCACCTCGACGGGGAACACTGAAGCTTTCTTT.